One and the same sample provided the 16 T cell receptor beta chains below, sequenced in a study of glioma-infiltrating T cells. Using RNA template, CDR3s of TCR alpha and beta were amplified with iRepertoire arm-PCR. TCRdb independently ran MiXCR on the multiplex PCR reads; one entry per CDR3 protein. The data contain about 380,000 distinct CDR3 sequences, approximately 42% of them singletons. The sequenced sample consisted of glioma tissue, nonneoplastic brain tissue, or PBMCs (not recorded which). The receptors originated from a human donor with low-grade glioma or glioblastoma, undergoing nonglioma brain surgery, or in good health (not recorded which).

This clonotype was seen at least ten times. This chain uses TRBV15 with TRBJ2-7, with D tentatively TRBD2 (5 bases). This CDR3 has 14 amino acids. The V end lost 3 bases, the J end lost 6 bases, and 15 bases lay between the germline ends. From germline, CDR1 is LNHNV and CDR2 YYDKDF (reference sequence). CDR3 sequence reads: CATSSGLQTSEQYF. The CDR3, as DNA: TGTGCCACCAGCAGTGGACTGCAGACCTCCGAGCAGTACTTC.

This clonotype showed up just a few times. The V call is TRBV7-9, the J call TRBJ2-2; 8 bases fit TRBD2. With V trimmed by 4 bases and J by 0 bases, 4 bases remained unmatched. CDR1 SEHNR and CDR2 FQNEAQ come from the germline V gene (reference sequence). The length of the CDR3 is 16 residues. CDR3 region: CASSSLTSANTGELFF. In nucleotides, the CDR3 is TGTGCCAGCAGCTCATTGACTAGCGCGAACACCGGGGAGCTGTTTTTT. The whole variable domain, remainder taken from reference TRBV7-9 and TRBJ2-2, is DTGVSQNPRHKITKRGQNVTFRCDPISEHNRLYWYRQTLGQGPEFLTYFQNEAQLEKSRLLSDRFSAERPKGSFSTLEIQRTEQGDSAMYLCASSSLTSANTGELFFGEGSRLTVL.

To note about this clonotype: A much larger clone is a single base away; this may be a read error. The chain links TRBV7-2 to TRBJ1-2; the D is unclear. The CDR3 has 12 residues. Germline-derived CDR1 and CDR2 are SGHTA and FQGNSA. The CDR3 here is CASSLTGSGHTF. Here the CDR3 DNA reads TGTGCCAGCAGCTTGACGGGTAGTGGCCACACCTTC.

This clonotype was observed a handful of times. The gene calls are TRBV4-1 and TRBJ2-7, with 11 bases aligning to TRBD2. J lost 6 bases, V lost 1 base, and 11 bases had no gene match. This CDR3 is 17 amino acids long. Germline loops: CDR1 MGHRA, CDR2 YSYEKL. The CDR3 DNA reads TGCGCCAGCAGCCAAGCGCTAAAACTAGCGGGAGCTTTCGAGCAGTACTTC. As protein: CASSQALKLAGAFEQYF.

V usage is TRBV4-1 and J usage is TRBJ1-5; TRBD1 matches 8 bases. V dropped 4 bases and J dropped 5; count of bases not matched to a gene: 13. Germline V lookup: CDR1 MGHRA, CDR2 YSYEKL. This CDR3 contains 17 residues. The CDR3 reads CASSRTAGQGSHQPQHF. The CDR3 DNA reads as TGCGCCAGCAGCCGTACGGCCGGACAGGGTTCGCATCAGCCCCAGCATTTT.

Concerning this clonotype itself: A much bigger clone sits one base away, suggesting this may be a read error. The rearrangement joins TRBV20-1 to TRBJ1-1; a possible D gene is TRBD1 (5 bases). The CDR3 contains 12 residues. Germline CDR1 and CDR2: DFQATT and SNEGSKA (reference sequence). The CDR3 is CSPDSRGPEAFF. CDR3 nucleotides: TGCAGCCCTGACAGTAGGGGTCCTGAAGCTTTCTTT.

The chain is built from TRBV15 and TRBJ2-5, with D maybe TRBD1 (5 bases). CDR1 and CDR2 from the germline V gene are LNHNV and YYDKDF (reference sequence). CDR3 size: 13 residues. The germline V and J ends were trimmed by 1 base and 8 bases, with 11 bases remaining between them. The DNA for the CDR3 is TGTGCCACCAGCAGAGGGGAAGGGGATACCCAGTACTTC. Amino acids: CATSRGEGDTQYF.

The chain uses TRBV28 and TRBJ2-1; D is uncertain. The CDR3 runs to 15 residues. V was shortened by 3 bases and J by 2 bases, with 11 bases between the two germline ends. Germline-derived CDR1 and CDR2 are MDHEN and SYDVKM. The CDR3 is CASSFRLGAYNEQFF. CDR3 coding DNA: TGTGCCAGCAGTTTCAGGCTTGGGGCCTACAATGAGCAGTTCTTC. Full variable domain (outside the CDR3, taken from reference TRBV28 and TRBJ2-1): DVKVTQSSRYLVKRTGEKVFLECVQDMDHENMFWYRQDPGLGLRLIYFSYDVKMKEKGDIPEGYSVSREKKERFSLILESASTNQTSMYLCASSFRLGAYNEQFFGPGTRLTVL.

This clonotype was seen more than once but under ten times. The chain employs TRBV7-6 and TRBJ2-1; TRBD2 matches 10 bases. Germline assignment: CDR1 SGHVS and CDR2 FNYEAQ. The J segment lost 12 bases and the V segment lost 4 bases, leaving 9 bases of the junction unmatched. The length of the CDR3 is 14 residues. CDR3 sequence reads: CASSSLTSGWVQFF. CDR3 coding DNA: TGTGCCAGCAGCTCTTTGACTAGCGGGTGGGTGCAGTTCTTC.

The chain couples TRBV28 to TRBJ2-5, with D maybe TRBD2 (5 bases). Germline CDR1 is MDHEN and CDR2 is SYDVKM. This CDR3 contains 17 residues. Trimming shortened V by 8 bases and J by 1 base, and 23 bases separated the two germline ends. The CDR3 here is CASAIGDPRTAQETQYF. The CDR3 DNA follows: TGTGCCAGCGCCATCGGGGATCCCAGGACCGCCCAAGAGACCCAGTACTTC.

This clonotype was seen more than once but under ten times. The chain carries TRBV2 and TRBJ2-5; TRBD1 agrees at 7 bases. The ends lost 6 bases at V and 1 base at J; junction bases unmatched: 5. Germline V lookup: CDR1 SNHLY, CDR2 FYNNEI. The CDR3 contains 14 residues. The CDR3 region has the DNA TGTGCCAGCAGCTTCCGGACAGGCCAAGAGACCCAGTACTTC. Amino acid sequence: CASSFRTGQETQYF.

V is TRBV4-1 and J is TRBJ2-5; D unresolved. This CDR3 is built from 15 residues. Germline loops: CDR1 MGHRA, CDR2 YSYEKL. The germline V and J ends were trimmed by 2 bases and 5 bases, with 15 bases remaining between them. The CDR3: CASSQMTGSGETQYF. The CDR3 DNA follows: TGCGCCAGCAGCCAAATGACTGGTTCTGGGGAGACCCAGTACTTC.

The chain carries TRBV20-1 and TRBJ2-1, with a possible D match to TRBD1 (5 bases). The last part of the DNA fits TRBJ2-5 better; the J call may be wrong. This CDR3 has 11 amino acids. Germline assignment: CDR1 DFQATT and CDR2 SNEGSKA (reference sequence). CDR3 nucleotide sequence: TGCAGTGCTAGAGATAGGACATACCAGTACTTC. Protein product: CSARDRTYQYF.

The rearrangement joins TRBV5-1 to TRBJ1-1, with a possible D match to TRBD1 (5 bases). V lost 0 bases, J lost 4 bases, and 16 bases lay in between. The CDR3 covers 16 residues. Germline-derived CDR1 and CDR2 are SGHRS and YFSETQ. CDR3 nucleotide sequence: TGCGCCAGCAGCTTGGCAGGGTTCGGGGTGGGCACTGAAGCTTTCTTT. This gives the protein CASSLAGFGVGTEAFF. The full variable domain, its missing parts supplied by reference TRBV5-1 and TRBJ1-1, is KAGVTQTPRYLIKTRGQQVTLSCSPISGHRSVSWYQQTPGQGLQFLFEYFSETQRNKGNFPGRFSGRQFSNSRSEMNVSTLELGDSALYLCASSLAGFGVGTEAFFGQGTRLTVV.

Only one count was recorded for this clonotype. V is TRBV18 and J is TRBJ2-1; D perhaps matches TRBD1 (5 bases). The germline V gene encodes CDR1 KGHSH and CDR2 LQKENI. The V end was cut by 3 bases, the J end by 0 bases, with 12 bases between. The CDR3 spans 16 residues. CDR3 sequence: CASSPTVGSSYNEQFF. The CDR3, as DNA: TGTGCCAGCTCACCGACAGTTGGTAGCTCCTACAATGAGCAGTTCTTC.

About this clonotype itself: Since a much larger clone is just one base distant, this may be a read error. The V gene is TRBV6-2 or TRBV6-3, the J gene TRBJ2-5; TRBD1 matches at 8 bases. The CDR3 spans 15 residues. Germline V gene lookup returns CDR1 MNHEY and CDR2 SVGEGT. DNA of the CDR3: TGTTCCAGCAGTTACTGGCCTCGACAGGGGGAGACCCAGTACTTC. This translates into CSSSYWPRQGETQYF.